Below are 25 T cell receptor beta chains sequenced from a single sample in a study of T cell responses to AZD1222 COVID-19 vaccine. Data came from immunoSEQ multiplex PCR; TCRdb stores just in-frame clones and leaves some out. Of under 110,000 clones listed, just over 85% are singletons. Sequencing used peripheral blood, obtained on day 0 of AZD1222 vaccination. The receptors stem from an adult in good health.

The chain joins TRBV3-1 (or the pseudogene TRBV3-2) to TRBJ2-7; TRBD1 or TRBD2 may be the D gene (5 bases each). The V end was cut by 0 bases, the J end by 2 bases, with 11 bases between. Germline CDR1 and CDR2: LGHDT and YNNKEL (reference sequence). The CDR3 extends over 15 amino acids. The CDR3 bases are TGTGCCAGCAGCCAAGATCTCGGGACCCCCTACGAGCAGTACTTC. This encodes CASSQDLGTPYEQYF.

The chain has TRBV30 and TRBJ1-5, with 7 positions matching TRBD1. Germline V gene data show CDR1 as GTSNPN and CDR2 as SVGIG (reference sequence). V shed 2 bases and J 4 bases; nucleotides not matched to a gene: 5. The CDR3 length is 14 residues. The CDR3 DNA reads as TGTGCCTGGAGTAAGGCAGGGGGGAATCAGCCCCAGCATTTT. Its protein is CAWSKAGGNQPQHF.

This chain connects TRBV5-1 to TRBJ2-5; 7 bases fit TRBD1. The CDR3 has 15 amino acids. Germline V lookup: CDR1 SGHRS, CDR2 YFSETQ. The ends lost 4 bases at V and 12 bases at J; junction bases unmatched: 18. CDR3 in DNA: TGCGCCAGCAGCCAAACGGACAGGTTACCGCTCATCGAGTACTTC. It specifies CASSQTDRLPLIEYF.

The chain recombines TRBV7-2 with TRBJ1-2; tentatively, D is TRBD1 (5 bases). Trimming removed 0 bases from V and 8 bases from J, with 13 bases in between. The CDR3 is 14 amino acids. CDR1 is SGHTA, CDR2 FQGNSA, per germline. Written as DNA, the CDR3 is TGTGCCAGCAGCTTAGCGGGACTGCGGGAGGGCTACACCTTC. Encoded protein: CASSLAGLREGYTF.

The chain links TRBV27 to TRBJ2-7; possible D gene TRBD2, 6 bases. Trimming took off 1 base at V and 2 bases at J, with 9 bases between the two ends. The CDR3 loop spans 14 amino acids. Germline lookup yields CDR1 MNHEY and CDR2 SMNVEV (reference sequence). Here the CDR3 DNA reads TGTGCCAGCAGTTTATGGGCGGGACCCTACGAGCAGTACTTC. It translates to CASSLWAGPYEQYF.

The CDR3 loop reads CASSLQPDNPMGDVYGYTF. CDR3 bases: TGTGCCAGCAGTTTACAACCGGACAATCCCATGGGTGATGTCTATGGCTACACCTTC. The chain couples TRBV28 to TRBJ1-2, with D perhaps TRBD1 (5 bases). Germline loops: CDR1 MDHEN, CDR2 SYDVKM. The CDR3 is 19 residues long. Trimming stripped 2 bases from V and 4 bases from J, with 26 bases between.

V gene TRBV5-1 combines with J gene TRBJ2-7; 11 bases map to TRBD2. The CDR3 runs 16 residues. The germline CDR1 and CDR2 sequences are SGHRS and YFSETQ. J lost 2 bases, V lost 4 bases, and 8 bases had no gene match. Written as DNA, the CDR3 is TGCGCCAGCAGCCCCGTGACTAGCGGGATAACCTACGAGCAGTACTTC. This translates into CASSPVTSGITYEQYF. The variable domain in full, completed from reference TRBV5-1 and TRBJ2-7, reads KAGVTQTPRYLIKTRGQQVTLSCSPISGHRSVSWYQQTPGQGLQFLFEYFSETQRNKGNFPGRFSGRQFSNSRSEMNVSTLELGDSALYLCASSPVTSGITYEQYFGPGTRLTVT.

This rearrangement joins TRBV28 to TRBJ1-4, with no clear D. Trimming took off 5 bases at V and 8 bases at J, with 9 bases between the two ends. Per germline, CDR1 MDHEN and CDR2 SYDVKM. The CDR3 has 12 residues. CDR3 nucleotides: TGTGCCAGCAGTCCCTTACGGGAAAAACTGTTTTTT. Its translation is CASSPLREKLFF.

V and J are TRBV28 and TRBJ1-2; 9 bases match TRBD1. V lost 7 bases to trimming and J lost 0 bases; unmatched junction nucleotides: 6. CDR1 is MDHEN, CDR2 SYDVKM, per germline. The CDR3 totals 15 residues. CDR3 loop: CASTLRDRANYGYTF. CDR3 coding DNA: TGTGCCAGCACCCTCCGGGACAGGGCTAACTATGGCTACACCTTC.

The chain carries TRBV19 and TRBJ1-1; possible D gene TRBD1, 5 bases. CDR1 and CDR2 (germline): LNHDA, SQIVND (reference sequence). Trimming cost V 3 bases and J 6 bases, with 11 bases left between them. This CDR3 region has 13 residues. The CDR3 coding sequence is TGTGCCAGTAGTATGGAGGGACGGGCTGAAGCTTTCTTT. It yields the protein CASSMEGRAEAFF.

This clone occurred a few times. V and J are TRBV7-9 and TRBJ2-7, with 9 bases aligning to TRBD1. V was clipped by 5 bases and J by 5 bases; unmatched bases: 10. The CDR3 length is 15 residues. Germline V CDR1 and CDR2: SEHNR, FQNEAQ (reference sequence). The CDR3 DNA reads TGTGCCAGCAGCCCCTCCCGGGACAGGGACCACGAGCAGTACTTC. Translating it yields CASSPSRDRDHEQYF.

V gene TRBV12-3 or TRBV12-4 combines with J gene TRBJ2-7, with a possible D match to TRBD1 (5 bases). The V and J ends lost 1 base and 7 bases respectively, with 8 bases between them. This CDR3 contains 12 residues. CDR3 coding DNA: TGTGCCAGCAGTTTAGTGACAGCTGAGCAGTACTTC. Protein product: CASSLVTAEQYF.

The chain recombines TRBV30 with TRBJ2-5; TRBD2 might be the D (7 bases). The CDR3 covers 13 residues. Trimming left V 2 bases short and J 5 bases short, with 12 bases between. Per the germline V gene, CDR1 is GTSNPN and CDR2 is SVGIG (reference sequence). CDR3 sequence: CAWSRGAWETQYF. In DNA form, the CDR3 reads TGTGCCTGGAGTCGGGGGGCTTGGGAGACCCAGTACTTC.

V is TRBV18 and J is TRBJ1-1, with D maybe TRBD1 (6 bases). Between the trimmed V and J ends, which lost 1 base and 1 base, there was a span of 7 bases. The V gene's germline CDR1 is KGHSH and CDR2 LQKENI. This CDR3 has 14 amino acids. CDR3 nucleotides: TGTGCCAGCTCACCACGACAGGCGAACACTGAAGCTTTCTTT. Translating it yields CASSPRQANTEAFF.

V is TRBV6-5 and J is TRBJ2-3; no firm D call. Trimming shortened V by 2 bases and J by 6 bases, and 12 bases separated the two germline ends. Per germline, CDR1 MNHEY and CDR2 SVGAGI. The CDR3 covers 14 residues. CDR3 DNA: TGTGCCAGCAGTTACCTTCGGTCATCCGATACGCAGTATTTT. Protein product: CASSYLRSSDTQYF.

The chain couples TRBV7-3 to TRBJ2-1; D gene uncertain. Germline V gives CDR1 SGHTA, CDR2 FQGTGA. CDR3 length: 15 amino acids. V was pared by 3 bases and J by 8 bases, with 17 bases between. This CDR3 reads CASSLLGHHGDEQFF. CDR3 DNA: TGTGCCAGCAGCTTGCTCGGCCACCATGGGGATGAGCAGTTCTTC.

The chain joins TRBV27 to TRBJ2-3, with D unresolved. Germline assignment: CDR1 MNHEY and CDR2 SMNVEV (reference sequence). This CDR3 is 14 amino acids long. Deletions cut 3 bases from V and 5 bases from J, with 12 bases between. The CDR3 loop is CASSFRAYGDTQYF. The CDR3, as DNA: TGTGCCAGCAGTTTCCGGGCTTATGGAGATACGCAGTATTTT.

The genes are TRBV3-1 (or the pseudogene TRBV3-2) and TRBJ2-7; 12 bases align to TRBD1. Germline trimming cut 3 bases from V and 9 bases from J; bases unmatched to any gene: 18. The V gene's germline CDR1 is LGHDT and CDR2 YNNKEL (reference sequence). The CDR3 has 18 amino acids. In DNA, the CDR3 is TGTGCCAGCAGCCAGCAGTATCAGGGTGGGACAGGGGGCTGGGGGCAGTACTTC. This translates into CASSQQYQGGTGGWGQYF.

This chain uses TRBV9 with TRBJ2-3, with D possibly TRBD2 on 6 matching bases. This CDR3 is built from 17 residues. Germline lookup yields CDR1 SGDLS and CDR2 YYNGEE. Trimming stripped 1 base from V and 2 bases from J, with 17 bases between. CDR3: CASSVQEGGILTDTQYF. In DNA form, the CDR3 reads TGTGCCAGCAGCGTACAGGAGGGAGGAATTCTCACAGATACGCAGTATTTT.

This rearrangement joins TRBV6-2 or TRBV6-3 to TRBJ2-7, with 8 bases fitting TRBD1. Germline V lookup: CDR1 MNHEY, CDR2 SVGEGT. The CDR3 sequence is 12 residues long. V gave up 6 bases and J gave up 8 bases; unmatched junction bases: 6. CDR3 bases: TGTGCCAGCAGCCAAAACAGGGGGAAGCAGTACTTC. This translates into CASSQNRGKQYF.

V gene TRBV6-5 combines with J gene TRBJ1-5; D is undetermined. The CDR3 loop spans 13 amino acids. V lost 2 bases and J 8 bases, leaving 10 bases between the germline ends. Per germline, CDR1 MNHEY and CDR2 SVGAGI. CDR3: CASSYVYGEPQHF. CDR3 sequence (DNA): TGTGCCAGCAGTTACGTGTACGGGGAGCCCCAGCATTTT.

This chain joins TRBV4-3 and TRBJ2-7, with 8 bases matching TRBD1. Germline trimming cut 3 bases from V and 4 bases from J; bases unmatched to any gene: 5. The length of the CDR3 is 14 residues. Germline V gene data show CDR1 as LGHNA and CDR2 as YSLEER. CDR3 region: CASSHIGQGYEQYF. CDR3 nucleotides: TGCGCCAGCAGCCACATTGGACAGGGTTACGAGCAGTACTTC.

The genes are TRBV27 and TRBJ2-2, with unresolved D. Trimming removed 7 bases from V and 0 bases from J, with 18 bases in between. This CDR3 region has 17 residues. The germline V gene has CDR1 MNHEY and CDR2 SMNVEV (reference sequence). CDR3 in amino acids: CASKGRLGSPNTGELFF. The CDR3 DNA is TGTGCCAGCAAAGGCAGGCTGGGGTCCCCGAACACCGGGGAGCTGTTTTTT.

The chain employs TRBV19 and TRBJ1-3; no clear D gene. The germline V gene encodes CDR1 LNHDA and CDR2 SQIVND (reference sequence). Trimming pared 10 bases from V and 0 bases from J, leaving 16 bases between. The CDR3 has 15 amino acids. In DNA form, the CDR3 reads TGTGCCACTGGATCGACGGAATACTCTGGAAACACCATATATTTT. It translates to CATGSTEYSGNTIYF. The full variable domain, its missing parts supplied by reference TRBV19 and TRBJ1-3, is DGGITQSPKYLFRKEGQNVTLSCEQNLNHDAMYWYRQDPGQGLRLIYYSQIVNDFQKGDIAEGYSVSREKKESFPLTVTSAQKNPTAFYLCATGSTEYSGNTIYFGEGSWLTVV.

The gene calls are TRBV7-8 and TRBJ1-3, with no clear D. The CDR3 sequence is 15 residues long. V was clipped by 5 bases and J by 0 bases, with 11 bases between them. In germline, CDR1 is SGHVS, CDR2 FQNEAQ. The CDR3 DNA reads TGTGCCAGCAGCCCCAGGAGAATCTCTGGAAACACCATATATTTT. It encodes CASSPRRISGNTIYF.